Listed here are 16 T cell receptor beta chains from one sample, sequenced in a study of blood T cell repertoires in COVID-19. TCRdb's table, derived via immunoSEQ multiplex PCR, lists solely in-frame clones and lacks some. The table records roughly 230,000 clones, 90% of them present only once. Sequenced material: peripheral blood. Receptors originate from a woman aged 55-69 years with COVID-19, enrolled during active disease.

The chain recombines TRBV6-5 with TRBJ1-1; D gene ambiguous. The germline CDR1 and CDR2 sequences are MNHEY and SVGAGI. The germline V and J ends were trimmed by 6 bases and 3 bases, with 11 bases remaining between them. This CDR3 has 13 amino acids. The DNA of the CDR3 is TGTGCCAGCAGGCCGACTTGGGACACTGAAGCTTTCTTT. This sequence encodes CASRPTWDTEAFF.

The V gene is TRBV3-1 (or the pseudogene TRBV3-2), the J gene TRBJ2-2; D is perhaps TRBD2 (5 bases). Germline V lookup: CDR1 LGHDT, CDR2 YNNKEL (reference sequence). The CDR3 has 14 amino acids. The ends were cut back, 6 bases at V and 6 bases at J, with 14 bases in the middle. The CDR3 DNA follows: TGTGCCAGCAGACTCCGGGGTCCCTCCGGGGAGCTGTTTTTT. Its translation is CASRLRGPSGELFF.

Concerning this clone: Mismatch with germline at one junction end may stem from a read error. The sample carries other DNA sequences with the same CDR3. CDR3 nucleotide sequence: TGTGCCAGCAGTGTATCCGGGACAGTAGCTAACTATGGCTACACTTTC. Protein sequence: CASSVSGTVANYGYTF. The chain links TRBV27 to TRBJ1-2, with TRBD1 matching 7 bases. Germline V gene sequence: CDR1 MNHEY, CDR2 SMNVEV (reference sequence). The CDR3 runs 16 residues.

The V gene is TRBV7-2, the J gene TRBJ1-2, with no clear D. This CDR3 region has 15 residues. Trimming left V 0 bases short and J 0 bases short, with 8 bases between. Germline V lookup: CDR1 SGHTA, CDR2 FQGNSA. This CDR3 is CASSLAALANYGYTF. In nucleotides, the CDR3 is TGTGCCAGCAGCTTAGCGGCCCTAGCTAACTATGGCTACACCTTC.

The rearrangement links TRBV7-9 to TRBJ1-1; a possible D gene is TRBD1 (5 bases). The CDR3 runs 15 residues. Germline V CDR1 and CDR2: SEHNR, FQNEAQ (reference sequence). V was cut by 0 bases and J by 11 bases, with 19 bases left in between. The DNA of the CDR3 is TGTGCCAGCAGCTTAGCGACCGGGACCCTCGGGGGGGCTTTCTTT. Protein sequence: CASSLATGTLGGAFF. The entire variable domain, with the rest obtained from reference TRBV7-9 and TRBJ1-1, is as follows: DTGVSQNPRHKITKRGQNVTFRCDPISEHNRLYWYRQTLGQGPEFLTYFQNEAQLEKSRLLSDRFSAERPKGSFSTLEIQRTEQGDSAMYLCASSLATGTLGGAFFGQGTRLTVV.

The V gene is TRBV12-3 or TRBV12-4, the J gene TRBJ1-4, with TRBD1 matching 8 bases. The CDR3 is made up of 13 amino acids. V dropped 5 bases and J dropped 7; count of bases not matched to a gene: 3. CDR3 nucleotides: TGTGCCAGCAGTCAGGGGGCGACTGAAAAACTGTTTTTT. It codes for CASSQGATEKLFF.

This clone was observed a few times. The CDR3 loop reads CASGLTSGGIHNEQFF. CDR3 nucleotides: TGTGCTAGTGGACTGACTAGCGGGGGGATTCACAATGAGCAGTTCTTC. This chain joins TRBV12-5 and TRBJ2-1, with 13 bases fitting TRBD2. This CDR3 is 16 amino acids long. Losses at the gene ends were 6 bases for V and 5 bases for J; bases not matched to a gene: 7. CDR1 LGHNT and CDR2 FRNRAP come from the germline V gene.

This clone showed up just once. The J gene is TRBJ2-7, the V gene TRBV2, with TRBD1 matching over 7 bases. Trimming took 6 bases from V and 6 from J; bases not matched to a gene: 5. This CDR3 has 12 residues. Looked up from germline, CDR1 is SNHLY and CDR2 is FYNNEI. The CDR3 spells CASRRQGVEQYF. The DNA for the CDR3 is TGTGCCAGCAGGCGGCAGGGGGTCGAGCAGTACTTC.

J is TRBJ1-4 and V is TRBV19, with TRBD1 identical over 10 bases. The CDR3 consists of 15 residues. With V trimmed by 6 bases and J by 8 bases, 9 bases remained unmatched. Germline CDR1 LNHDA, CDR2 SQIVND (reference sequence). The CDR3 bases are TGTGCCAGTAGCCGGAGGACAGGGGGAGAAGAAAAACTGTTTTTT. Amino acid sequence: CASSRRTGGEEKLFF.

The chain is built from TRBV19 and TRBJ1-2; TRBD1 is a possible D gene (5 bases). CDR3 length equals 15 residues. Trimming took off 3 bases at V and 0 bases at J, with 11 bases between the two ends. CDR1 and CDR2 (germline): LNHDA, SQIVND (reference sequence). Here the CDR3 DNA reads TGTGCCAGTAGTATGAAGGGGTACTCTAACTATGGCTACACCTTC. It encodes CASSMKGYSNYGYTF.

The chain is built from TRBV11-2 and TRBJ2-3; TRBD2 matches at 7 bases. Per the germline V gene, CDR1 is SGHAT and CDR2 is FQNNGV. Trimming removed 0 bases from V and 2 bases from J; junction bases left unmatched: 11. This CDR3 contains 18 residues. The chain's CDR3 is CASSLDKWVLADTDTQYF. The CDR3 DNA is TGTGCCAGCAGCTTAGATAAATGGGTGCTAGCGGACACAGATACGCAGTATTTT.

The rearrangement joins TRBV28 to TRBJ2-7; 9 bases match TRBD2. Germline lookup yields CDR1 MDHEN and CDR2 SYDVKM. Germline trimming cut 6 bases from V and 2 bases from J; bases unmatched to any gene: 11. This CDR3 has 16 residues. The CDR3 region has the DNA TGTGCCAGCAGCCTAACCCAGCGGGGGGCAACCTACGAGCAGTACTTC. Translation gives CASSLTQRGATYEQYF.

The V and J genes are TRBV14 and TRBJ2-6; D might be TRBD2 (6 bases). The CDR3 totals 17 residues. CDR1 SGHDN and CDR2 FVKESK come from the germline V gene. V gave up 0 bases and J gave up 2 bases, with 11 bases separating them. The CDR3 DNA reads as TGTGCCAGCAGCCAAGAATGGAGGGCTACTGGGGCCAACGTCCTGACTTTC. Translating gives CASSQEWRATGANVLTF.

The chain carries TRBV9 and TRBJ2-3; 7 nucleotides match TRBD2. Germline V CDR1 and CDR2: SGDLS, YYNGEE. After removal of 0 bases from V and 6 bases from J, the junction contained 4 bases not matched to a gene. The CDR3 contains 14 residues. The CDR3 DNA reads TGTGCCAGCAGCGTAGGGACTAGTATGGATACGCAGTATTTT. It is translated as CASSVGTSMDTQYF. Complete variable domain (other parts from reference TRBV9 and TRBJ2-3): DSGVTQTPKHLITATGQRVTLRCSPRSGDLSVYWYQQSLDQGLQFLIQYYNGEERAKGNILERFSAQQFPDLHSELNLSSLELGDSALYFCASSVGTSMDTQYFGPGTRLTVL.

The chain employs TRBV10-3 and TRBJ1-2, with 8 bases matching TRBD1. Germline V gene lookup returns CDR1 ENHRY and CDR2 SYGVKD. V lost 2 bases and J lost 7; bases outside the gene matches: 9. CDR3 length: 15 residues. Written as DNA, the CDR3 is TGTGCCATCAGTGAGGGACAGGGTGTGTCCACTGGCTACACCTTC. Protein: CAISEGQGVSTGYTF.

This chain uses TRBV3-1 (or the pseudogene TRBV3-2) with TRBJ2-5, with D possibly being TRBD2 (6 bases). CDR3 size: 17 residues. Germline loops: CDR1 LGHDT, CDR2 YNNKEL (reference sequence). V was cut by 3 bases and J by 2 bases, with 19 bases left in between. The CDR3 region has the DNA TGTGCCAGCAGCCAGCGGAGGGTGGGGTGGGGTCAAGAGACCCAGTACTTC. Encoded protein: CASSQRRVGWGQETQYF.